The entry that follows covers one T cell receptor (beta chain) sequence. Its antigen is not known. Library preparation (for TCRbeta) was performed with unique molecular identifiers. From the PCR reads, TCRdb called clonotypes with MiXCR, one entry per CDR3 protein. Among some 840,000 distinct CDR3 sequences listed, roughly 15% were seen once. Trimming took 3 bases from V and 1 from J; bases not matched to a gene: 12. The CDR3 is 17 residues long. The germline CDR1 and CDR2 sequences are SGHRS and YFSETQ. The data are from a study of T-cell reconstitution after alpha-beta-depleted transplantation in children. General study points: Expanded clones from the graft, numbering several hundred, reportedly supplied alpha-beta T cells about two months after transplant. A year had passed since transplant, and T-cell counts and diversity by then came mostly from newly produced T cells. Surviving recipient T cells and thymic progenitors underlay high day-60 TCRbeta diversity in some patients.

The source of this sequence is a male patient younger than 18 who had a stem cell transplant for acute lymphoblastic leukemia, so the T cells may come from the graft donor. The rearrangement uses TRBV5-1 and TRBJ1-2; 7 positions agree with TRBD1. The specimen comprised PBMCs, mostly from graft donor cells, sampled 360 days after TCRalphabeta/CD19-depleted stem cell transplant. The CDR3 DNA sequence: TGCGCCAGCAGCTCAGCCTACCGGGACAGAAATAACTATGGCTACACCTTC. Protein: CASSSAYRDRNNYGYTF. Supplemented by reference TRBV5-1 and TRBJ1-2, the full variable domain reads KAGVTQTPRYLIKTRGQQVTLSCSPISGHRSVSWYQQTPGQGLQFLFEYFSETQRNKGNFPGRFSGRQFSNSRSEMNVSTLELGDSALYLCASSSAYRDRNNYGYTFGSGTRLTVV.